This T cell receptor beta chain was observed in a study of CD8 T cells in Susac syndrome. Looked up from germline, CDR1 is MNHEY and CDR2 is SVGAGI. V shed 7 bases and J 4 bases; nucleotides not matched to a gene: 6. CDR3 length: 13 residues. When the RNA was reverse transcribed, random hexamers were used with an input of roughly 0.5 to 1 ug. TCR beta CDR3 was amplified by immunoSEQ covering 54 Vbeta and 13 Jbeta. In TCRdb, the immunoSEQ multiplex PCR reads were re-called with MiXCR into one record per CDR3 protein. The sample gives roughly 190,000 distinct CDR3 sequences, around 90% of which show up once; about 0.09% is in the top ten.

This chain uses TRBV6-5 with TRBJ1-1; 7 bases line up with TRBD1. The receptor's source is a human donor with Susac syndrome. The source material was CD4+ T cells from PBMCs. CDR3 loop: CASNQQGFTEAFF. The CDR3 DNA reads as TGTGCCAGCAATCAACAGGGGTTCACTGAAGCTTTCTTT.